The clone carrying this T cell receptor (beta chain) occurred a few times. This record belongs to a study of shared clonotypes between healthy human individuals. CDR3 length: 13 residues. Looked up from germline, CDR1 is ENHRY and CDR2 is SYGVKD. Deletions cut 7 bases from V and 0 bases from J, with 9 bases between. Assay used: immunoSEQ multiplex PCR; TCRdb lists only in-frame clones, some missing. The sample yields approximately 940,000 clones, around three quarters seen once. Sequenced material: memory CD4+ T cells sorted from blood. Subset meaning: CD45RA-negative fraction. The TCR originated in a man in his late teens or twenties in good health. The chain has TRBV10-3 and TRBJ1-1; unclear D gene. The CDR3 DNA reads TGTGCCATCACGCGAAACATGAACACTGAAGCTTTCTTT. Its protein product is CAITRNMNTEAFF.